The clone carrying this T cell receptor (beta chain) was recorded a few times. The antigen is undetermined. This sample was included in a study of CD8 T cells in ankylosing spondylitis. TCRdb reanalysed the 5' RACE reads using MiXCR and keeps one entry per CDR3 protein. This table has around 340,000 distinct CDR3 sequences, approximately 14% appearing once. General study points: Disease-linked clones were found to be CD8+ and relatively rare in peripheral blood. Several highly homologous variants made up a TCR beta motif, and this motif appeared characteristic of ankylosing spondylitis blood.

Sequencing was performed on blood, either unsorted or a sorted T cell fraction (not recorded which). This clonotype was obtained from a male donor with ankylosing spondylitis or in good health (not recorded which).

The CDR3 nucleotides read TGCGCCAGCAGCTTGGAATCGGTTGGGGGCCCCGACACTGAAGCTTTCTTT. It yields the protein CASSLESVGGPDTEAFF. This chain joins TRBV5-1 and TRBJ1-1, with D possibly being TRBD1 (6 bases). V was pared by 0 bases and J by 3 bases, with 18 bases between. Per the germline V gene, CDR1 is SGHRS and CDR2 is YFSETQ. This CDR3 spans 17 amino acids. The complete variable domain, with remaining parts taken from reference TRBV5-1 and TRBJ1-1, reads KAGVTQTPRYLIKTRGQQVTLSCSPISGHRSVSWYQQTPGQGLQFLFEYFSETQRNKGNFPGRFSGRQFSNSRSEMNVSTLELGDSALYLCASSLESVGGPDTEAFFGQGTRLTVV.